These 6 T cell receptor beta chains share one sample of origin, sequenced in a study of blood T cell repertoires in COVID-19. Generated by immunoSEQ multiplex PCR, the TCRdb table keeps only in-frame clones and is missing some. Among approximately 150,000 clones, roughly 86% were seen once, and the ten largest hold around 15%. What was sequenced was peripheral blood. The source is a human donor with acute or convalescent COVID-19. The donor label of this sample is uncertain.

This chain links TRBV9 with TRBJ2-7, with TRBD1 identical over 9 bases. The CDR3 loop spans 19 amino acids. Per germline, CDR1 SGDLS and CDR2 YYNGEE. V gave up 4 bases and J gave up 5 bases; unmatched junction bases: 22. CDR3: CASSPRGRTGASSGHEQYF. Written as DNA, the CDR3 is TGTGCCAGCAGCCCCCGAGGTAGGACAGGGGCTTCGAGCGGCCACGAGCAGTACTTC.

The V and J genes are TRBV28 and TRBJ1-1, with a tentative D call TRBD1 (5 bases). Germline-derived CDR1 and CDR2 are MDHEN and SYDVKM. Trimming stripped 4 bases from V and 4 bases from J, with 13 bases between. The CDR3 is made up of 14 amino acids. CDR3 sequence (DNA): TGTGCCAGCAGTTCCAGAGGGGAGGTCACTGAAGCTTTCTTT. It codes for CASSSRGEVTEAFF.

This chain uses TRBV5-4 with TRBJ1-5; tentative D call: TRBD1 (6 bases). CDR1 is SGHNT and CDR2 is YYREEE in the germline V gene (reference sequence). CDR3 length equals 14 residues. V was pared by 4 bases and J by 6 bases, with 14 bases between. The CDR3: CASSPGGGGQPQHF. The DNA for the CDR3 is TGTGCCAGCAGCCCCGGGGGGGGCGGTCAGCCCCAGCATTTT.

This chain connects TRBV4-2 to TRBJ2-2; 8 bases line up with TRBD1. Germline CDR1 reads LGHNA; CDR2 reads YNFKEQ. V was pared by 0 bases and J by 4 bases, with 22 bases of the junction left unmatched. The CDR3 totals 22 residues. CDR3 DNA sequence: TGTGCCAGCAGCCAAGATCCCCTAGGGCGGAACAGGGACAGGTATCGCACCGGGGAGCTGTTTTTT. It translates to CASSQDPLGRNRDRYRTGELFF.

The gene calls are TRBV5-1 and TRBJ1-2; no clear D. Germline-derived CDR1 and CDR2 are SGHRS and YFSETQ. With 3 bases removed from V and 1 base from J, the gap between germline ends came to 10 bases. CDR3 length: 14 amino acids. CDR3 amino acids: CASSSRLGNYGYTF. The DNA of the CDR3 is TGCGCCAGCAGCTCTCGACTTGGTAACTATGGCTACACCTTC. Full variable domain (remainder filled in from reference TRBV5-1 and TRBJ1-2): KAGVTQTPRYLIKTRGQQVTLSCSPISGHRSVSWYQQTPGQGLQFLFEYFSETQRNKGNFPGRFSGRQFSNSRSEMNVSTLELGDSALYLCASSSRLGNYGYTFGSGTRLTVV.

This rearrangement joins TRBV19 to TRBJ1-1, with D maybe TRBD1 (5 bases). The CDR3 has 13 residues. V was pared by 10 bases and J by 5 bases, with 17 bases between. Germline V CDR1 and CDR2: LNHDA, SQIVND (reference sequence). This CDR3 is CATAQGAGTEAFF. CDR3 nucleotides: TGTGCCACCGCCCAGGGCGCGGGAACTGAAGCTTTCTTT.